The 17 T cell receptor beta chains in this list originate from one sample, sequenced in a study of blood T cell repertoires in COVID-19. Produced via immunoSEQ multiplex PCR; TCRdb's table is partial and in-frame only. The sample contains roughly 100,000 clones, about 72% of which appear only once. Sequenced: peripheral blood. The source is a man in his sixties with active or convalescent COVID-19.

J is TRBJ2-1 and V is TRBV5-8; D not resolved. The germline CDR1 and CDR2 sequences are SGHTS and YDEGEE. The CDR3 runs to 13 residues. Trimming stripped 0 bases from V and 3 bases from J, with 4 bases between. CDR3 bases: TGTGCCAGCAGCTTGGGACTCTACAATGAGCAGTTCTTC. Its translation is CASSLGLYNEQFF. The complete variable domain, with remaining parts taken from reference TRBV5-8 and TRBJ2-1, reads EAGVTQSPTHLIKTRGQQATLRCSPISGHTSVYWYQQALGLGLQFLLWYDEGEERNRGNFPPRFSGRQFPNYSSELNVNALELEDSALYLCASSLGLYNEQFFGPGTRLTVL.

This chain joins TRBV28 and TRBJ1-2; 10 bases match TRBD1. The CDR3 length is 15 residues. Per the germline V gene, CDR1 is MDHEN and CDR2 is SYDVKM. Trimming took 0 bases from V and 11 from J; bases not matched to a gene: 9. The CDR3 spells CASSLWARRQGAYTF. The DNA of the CDR3 is TGTGCCAGCAGTTTATGGGCCCGCCGACAGGGGGCTTACACCTTC.

The chain uses TRBV19 and TRBJ1-5; 7 nucleotides line up with TRBD1. Germline V gene data show CDR1 as LNHDA and CDR2 as SQIVND (reference sequence). V lost 6 bases, J lost 6 bases, and 11 bases stayed unmatched. The CDR3 loop spans 15 amino acids. CDR3 region: CASSQARQGPQPQHF. The CDR3, as DNA: TGTGCCAGTAGCCAAGCCCGACAGGGCCCTCAGCCCCAGCATTTT.

The chain uses TRBV6-5 and TRBJ1-1, with a possible D match to TRBD1 (5 bases). Trimming cost V 6 bases and J 8 bases, with 13 bases left between them. The CDR3 is 12 amino acids. Germline CDR1 MNHEY, CDR2 SVGAGI. For the CDR3, the DNA is TGTGCCAGCAGCCGCGGTGGGGCGGAAGCTTTCTTT. This translates into CASSRGGAEAFF.

This clone came up a few times. V usage is TRBV6-5 and J usage is TRBJ1-1, with 10 nucleotides matching TRBD1. Germline V lookup: CDR1 MNHEY, CDR2 SVGAGI. This CDR3 contains 14 residues. V was clipped by 6 bases and J by 7 bases; unmatched bases: 8. CDR3 residues: CASRPTGGMGEAFF. The CDR3 nucleotides read TGTGCCAGCAGACCGACAGGGGGCATGGGTGAAGCTTTCTTT.

The chain's CDR3 is CASSSTGEANYGYTF. The CDR3 nucleotides are TGTGCCAGTAGTTCCACAGGGGAAGCCAACTATGGCTACACCTTC. The chain joins TRBV19 to TRBJ1-2; TRBD1 agrees at 7 bases. CDR1 is LNHDA and CDR2 is SQIVND in the germline V gene (reference sequence). This CDR3 comprises 15 residues. Trimming removed 5 bases from V and 2 bases from J; junction bases left unmatched: 8.

V and J are TRBV4-2 and TRBJ1-5; D is ambiguous. Trimming took off 0 bases at V and 7 bases at J, with 13 bases between the two ends. The CDR3 is 15 residues long. Per the germline V gene, CDR1 is LGHNA and CDR2 is YNFKEQ. CDR3 coding DNA: TGTGCCAGCAGCCAAGAAAGAGAGAGCGGCCAGCCCCAGCATTTT. Amino acid sequence: CASSQERESGQPQHF.

The chain employs TRBV6-1 and TRBJ2-7, with TRBD2 identical over 7 bases. J was trimmed by 3 bases and V by 2 bases; bases with no gene match: 7. This CDR3 contains 15 residues. From germline, CDR1 is MNHNS and CDR2 SASEGT. This chain's CDR3 is CASSEMSGNFYEQYF. In DNA form, the CDR3 reads TGTGCCAGCAGTGAAATGAGCGGGAATTTCTACGAGCAGTACTTC.

The chain has TRBV6-2 or TRBV6-3 and TRBJ2-3; 7 bases line up with TRBD1. Germline values: CDR1 MNHEY, CDR2 SVGEGT. This CDR3 contains 16 residues. J was trimmed by 0 bases and V by 4 bases; bases with no gene match: 7. The CDR3 protein is CASSSMGQRSTDTQYF. CDR3 sequence (DNA): TGTGCCAGCAGTTCGATGGGACAGCGCAGCACAGATACGCAGTATTTT.

This rearrangement joins TRBV14 to TRBJ1-6; D remains ambiguous. V was cut by 1 base and J by 0 bases, with 7 bases left in between. This CDR3 is 16 amino acids long. The germline V gene has CDR1 SGHDN and CDR2 FVKESK. The CDR3 bases are TGTGCCAGCAGCCAAGCCGGGAGCTCCTATAATTCACCCCTCCACTTT. This sequence encodes CASSQAGSSYNSPLHF.

J is TRBJ1-5 and V is TRBV10-2; tentatively, D is TRBD1 (6 bases). The length of the CDR3 is 15 residues. In germline, CDR1 is WSHSY, CDR2 SAAADI. Deletions cut 6 bases from V and 0 bases from J, with 12 bases between. The CDR3 DNA follows: TGCGCCAGCAGCAAACAGGGTTATAGCAATCAGCCCCAGCATTTT. Translation gives CASSKQGYSNQPQHF.

The chain has TRBV1 and TRBJ2-7; the listed D gene, TRBD2, was not tested against the DNA. TRBV1 is noted as a pseudogene. CDR3 length equals 16 residues. The CDR3 nucleotides read TGCACCAGCAGCCATCCACCCCGACTAGCCAGGAACGAGCAGTACTTC. Protein: CTSSHPPRLARNEQYF.

This rearrangement joins TRBV5-1 to TRBJ2-7, with unresolved D. CDR1 SGHRS and CDR2 YFSETQ come from the germline V gene. V lost 0 bases to trimming and J lost 0 bases, with 4 bases between them. This CDR3 contains 13 residues. CDR3 sequence: CASSLGSSYEQYV. CDR3 in DNA: TGCGCCAGCAGCTTGGGCAGCTCCTACGAGCAGTACGTC.

This clone was counted between two and nine times. The rearrangement joins TRBV28 to TRBJ1-2, with TRBD1 matching over 8 bases. Germline CDR1 MDHEN, CDR2 SYDVKM. V dropped 2 bases and J dropped 7; count of bases not matched to a gene: 0. The CDR3 totals 12 residues. CDR3 coding DNA: TGTGCCAGCAGTTTAACAGGGGGTGGCTACACCTTC. Its translation: CASSLTGGGYTF.

This clone was found once. The chain employs TRBV9 and TRBJ2-1; TRBD2 agrees at 16 bases. The germline gives CDR1 SGDLS, CDR2 YYNGEE. The CDR3 has 15 amino acids. Trimming took 4 bases from V and 8 from J; bases not matched to a gene: 3. DNA for the CDR3: TGTGCCAGCAGCCAGGGGACTAGCGGGAGGGATGAGCAGTTCTTC. It codes for CASSQGTSGRDEQFF.

This sequence joins TRBV25-1 and TRBJ1-4; perhaps TRBD1 as D (6 bases). In germline, CDR1 is MGHDK, CDR2 SYGVNS. V lost 4 bases to trimming and J lost 2 bases, with 11 bases between them. The CDR3 contains 15 residues. In nucleotides, the CDR3 is TGTGCCAGCAGTGCCGCGGGGGGCACTAATGAAAAACTGTTTTTT. This sequence encodes CASSAAGGTNEKLFF.

The J gene is TRBJ2-7, the V gene TRBV10-3; TRBD2 matches 7 bases. Germline trimming cut 6 bases from V and 4 bases from J; bases unmatched to any gene: 18. CDR3 length equals 17 residues. Germline V gives CDR1 ENHRY, CDR2 SYGVKD. The CDR3 DNA follows: TGTGCCATCAGAGCGCCCGGGGTCGGCGGGAGAGAGTACGAGCAGTACTTC. It encodes CAIRAPGVGGREYEQYF.